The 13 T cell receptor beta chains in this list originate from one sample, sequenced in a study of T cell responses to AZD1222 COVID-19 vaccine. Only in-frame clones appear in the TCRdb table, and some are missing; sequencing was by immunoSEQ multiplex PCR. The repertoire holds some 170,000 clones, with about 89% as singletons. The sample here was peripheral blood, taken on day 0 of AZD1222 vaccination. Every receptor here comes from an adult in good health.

The CDR3 is CASGQGYNSPLHF. DNA of the CDR3: TGTGCCAGCGGACAGGGCTATAATTCACCCCTCCACTTT. This chain uses TRBV27 with TRBJ1-6; 8 bases agree with TRBD1. This CDR3 comprises 13 residues. J was trimmed by 3 bases and V by 8 bases; bases with no gene match: 0. Germline V gene lookup returns CDR1 MNHEY and CDR2 SMNVEV (reference sequence).

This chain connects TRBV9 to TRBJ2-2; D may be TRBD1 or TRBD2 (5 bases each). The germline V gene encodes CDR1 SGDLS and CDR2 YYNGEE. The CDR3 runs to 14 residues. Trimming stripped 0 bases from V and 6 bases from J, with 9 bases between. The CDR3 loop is CASSVDGAPGELFF. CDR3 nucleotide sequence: TGTGCCAGCAGCGTAGACGGGGCCCCCGGGGAGCTGTTTTTT.

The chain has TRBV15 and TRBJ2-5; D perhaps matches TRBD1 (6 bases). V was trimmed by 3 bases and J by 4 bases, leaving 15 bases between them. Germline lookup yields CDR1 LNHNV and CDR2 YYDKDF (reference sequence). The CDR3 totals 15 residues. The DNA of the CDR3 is TGTGCCACCAGCAGGCGGCCAGGGGACGGAGAGACCCAGTACTTC. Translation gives CATSRRPGDGETQYF.

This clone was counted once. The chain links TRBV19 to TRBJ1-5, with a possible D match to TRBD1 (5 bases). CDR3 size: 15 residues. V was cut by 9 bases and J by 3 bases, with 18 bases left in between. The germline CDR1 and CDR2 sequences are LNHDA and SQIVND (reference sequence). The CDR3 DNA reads TGTGCCAGCCACAACCCCGGGACCTCCAATCAGCCCCAGCATTTT. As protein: CASHNPGTSNQPQHF.

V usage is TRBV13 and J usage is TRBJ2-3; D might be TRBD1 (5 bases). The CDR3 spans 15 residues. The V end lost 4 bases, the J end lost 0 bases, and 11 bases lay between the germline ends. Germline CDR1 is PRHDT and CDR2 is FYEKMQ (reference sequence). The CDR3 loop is CASSSGARSTDTQYF. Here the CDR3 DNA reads TGTGCCAGCAGCTCTGGGGCCCGGAGCACAGATACGCAGTATTTT.

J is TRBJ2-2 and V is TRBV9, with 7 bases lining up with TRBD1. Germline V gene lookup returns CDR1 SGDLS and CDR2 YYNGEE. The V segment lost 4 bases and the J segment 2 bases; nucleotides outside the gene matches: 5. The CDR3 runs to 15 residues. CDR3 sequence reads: CASSTGTVNTGELFF. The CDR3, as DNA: TGTGCCAGCAGCACCGGGACAGTTAACACCGGGGAGCTGTTTTTT.

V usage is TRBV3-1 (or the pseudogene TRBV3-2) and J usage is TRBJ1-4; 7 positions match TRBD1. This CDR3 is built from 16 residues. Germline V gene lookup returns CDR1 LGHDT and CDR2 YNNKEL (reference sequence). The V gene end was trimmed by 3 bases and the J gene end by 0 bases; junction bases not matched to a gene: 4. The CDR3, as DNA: TGTGCCAGCAGCCAGCGGGACAGCGCAACTAATGAAAAACTGTTTTTT. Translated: CASSQRDSATNEKLFF.

The CDR3 spells CASSSGLAINEQYF. CDR3 DNA: TGTGCCAGCAGCTCGGGACTAGCGATAAACGAGCAGTACTTC. The chain employs TRBV7-2 and TRBJ2-7; 10 bases line up with TRBD2. This CDR3 is 14 amino acids long. V was clipped by 4 bases and J by 5 bases; unmatched bases: 5. Germline CDR1 is SGHTA and CDR2 is FQGNSA.

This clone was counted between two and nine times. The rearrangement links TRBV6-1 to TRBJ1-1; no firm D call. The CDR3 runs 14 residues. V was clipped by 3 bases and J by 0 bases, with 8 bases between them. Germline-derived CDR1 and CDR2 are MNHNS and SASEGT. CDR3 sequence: CASSEPGLNTEAFF. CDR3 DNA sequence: TGTGCCAGCAGTGAGCCAGGATTGAACACTGAAGCTTTCTTT.

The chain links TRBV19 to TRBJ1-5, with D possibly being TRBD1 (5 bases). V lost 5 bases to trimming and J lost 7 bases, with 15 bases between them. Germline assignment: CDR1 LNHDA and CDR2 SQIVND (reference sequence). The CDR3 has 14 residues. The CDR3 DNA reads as TGTGCCAGTAGTGCCGGGACTAACGACCAGCCCCAGCATTTT. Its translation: CASSAGTNDQPQHF.

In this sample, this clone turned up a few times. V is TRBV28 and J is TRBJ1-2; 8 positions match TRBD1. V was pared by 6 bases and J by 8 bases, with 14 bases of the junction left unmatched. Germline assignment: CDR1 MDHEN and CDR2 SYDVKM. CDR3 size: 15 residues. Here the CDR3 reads CASSTPAGGEWGYTF. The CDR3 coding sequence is TGTGCCAGCAGCACCCCGGCAGGGGGCGAATGGGGCTACACCTTC.

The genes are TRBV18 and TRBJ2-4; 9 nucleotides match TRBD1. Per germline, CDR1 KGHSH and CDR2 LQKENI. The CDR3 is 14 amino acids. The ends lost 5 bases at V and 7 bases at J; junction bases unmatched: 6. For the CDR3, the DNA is TGTGCCAGCTCATCCCGACAGGGGGATAACATTCAGTACTTC. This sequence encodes CASSSRQGDNIQYF.

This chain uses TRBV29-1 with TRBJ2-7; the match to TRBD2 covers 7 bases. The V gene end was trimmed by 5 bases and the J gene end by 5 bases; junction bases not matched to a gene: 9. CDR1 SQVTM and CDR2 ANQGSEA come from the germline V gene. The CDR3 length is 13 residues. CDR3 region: CSVCRGRENEQYF. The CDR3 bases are TGCAGCGTTTGTCGTGGGCGGGAGAACGAGCAGTACTTC.